A selection of T cell receptor beta chains follows, all from one sample in a study of CD8+CD57+ T cells in acquired aplastic anemia. TCRdb independently ran MiXCR on the reads; one entry per CDR3 protein. The sample yields fewer than 150,000 distinct CDR3 sequences, 48% seen once. The material sequenced was sorted CD4+, CD8+, or CD8+CD57+ T cells (not recorded which) from PBMCs. These receptors were obtained from a human donor in good health, serving as a control. The CDR3 runs from the conserved cysteine through the conserved F or W. Each record gives: V gene, J gene, clone size, D gene, CDR3 protein, CDR3 DNA. The D gene is left open where the match is weak. Only part of the rows carry a size: once, few, many, or a class if the clone is expanded.

>TRBV3-1|TRBJ2-6|.|TRBD1
CASSQDGTGLSSGANVLTF
TGTGCCAGCAGCCAAGACGGGACAGGACTCAGCTCTGGGGCCAACGTCCTGACTTTC
>TRBV25-1|TRBJ2-7|once|.
CASSRGESYEQYF
TGTGCCAGCTCCCGGGGAGAGTCCTACGAGCAGTACTTC
>TRBV19|TRBJ1-2|.|.
CASSIAEDPGTGYTF
TGTGCCAGTAGTATAGCGGAAGACCCGGGGACTGGCTACACCTTC
>TRBV2|TRBJ1-2|many|.
CASSEGYGENGYTF
TGTGCCAGCAGTGAGGGTTACGGGGAAAATGGCTACACCTTC
>TRBV19|TRBJ2-3|once|TRBD1
CASSGGQYLTDTQYF
TGTGCCAGTAGTGGGGGACAGTACCTTACAGATACGCAGTATTTT
>TRBV7-3|TRBJ2-1|few|TRBD2
CASSLRGGNNEQFF
TGTGCCAGCAGCCTTCGCGGGGGGAACAATGAGCAGTTCTTC
>TRBV10-3|TRBJ1-1|many|.
CAISRDPEIVAFF
TGTGCCATCAGTAGAGACCCCGAAATAGTAGCTTTCTTT
>TRBV6-5|TRBJ1-1|few|.
CASSYSSRGHTEAFF
TGTGCCAGCAGTTACTCGAGCAGGGGCCACACTGAAGCTTTCTTT
>TRBV5-5|TRBJ1-6|.|.
CASSLVRGSCNSPLHF
TGTGCCAGCAGCTTGGTAAGGGGGTCTTGTAATTCACCCCTCCACTTT
>TRBV14|TRBJ2-4|many|TRBD1
CASSAYRGQGQPDIQYF
TGTGCCAGCAGCGCCTACAGGGGGCAGGGGCAGCCGGACATTCAGTACTTC
>TRBV6-1|TRBJ1-2|many|.
CASSPTAKNYGYTF
TGTGCCAGCAGTCCGACAGCAAAAAACTATGGCTACACCTTC
>TRBV2|TRBJ1-1|.|.
CASSAPRDKMNTEAFF
TGTGCCAGCAGTGCTCCCCGGGACAAGATGAACACTGAAGCTTTCTTT
>TRBV5-1|TRBJ1-2|.|TRBD1
CASRGTGARGGYTF
TGCGCCAGCAGGGGGACAGGGGCTAGAGGCGGCTACACCTTC
>TRBV28|TRBJ1-1|many|.
CASTVRGDTEAFF
TGTGCCAGCACAGTTCGTGGTGACACTGAAGCTTTCTTT
>TRBV9|TRBJ1-6|many|TRBD1
CASSGITGDNSPLHF
TGTGCCAGCAGCGGCATAACAGGGGATAATTCACCCCTCCACTTT
>TRBV20-1|TRBJ2-3|.|.
CSASSDTQYF
TGCAGTGCTAGTTCTGATACGCAGTATTTT
>TRBV12-3/TRBV12-4|TRBJ1-5|many|.
CASSTLSLGNQPQHF
TGTGCCAGCAGCACGTTGTCCCTTGGCAATCAGCCCCAGCATTTT
>TRBV7-2|TRBJ1-2|.|TRBD1
CASSSGGPPRF
TGTGCCAGCAGCTCAGGGGGGCCTCCCCGGTTC
>TRBV19|TRBJ1-5|many|TRBD1
CASTPGQGNQPQHF
TGTGCCAGTACCCCGGGACAGGGCAATCAGCCCCAGCATTTT
>TRBV24-1|TRBJ1-1|.|TRBD1
CATSERTGEAFF
TGTGCCACCAGTGAAAGGACAGGGGAAGCTTTCTTT
>TRBV6-1|TRBJ2-3|many|TRBD1
CASSDAGQGADTQYF
TGTGCCAGCAGTGACGCGGGACAGGGTGCAGATACGCAGTATTTT
>TRBV2|TRBJ2-7|.|.
CATWGGLARKQYF
TGTGCCACCTGGGGGGGGCTAGCTCGCAAGCAGTACTTC
>TRBV7-2|TRBJ1-6|many|TRBD1
CASSLGQGTSPLHF
TGTGCCAGCAGCTTAGGACAGGGAACTTCACCCCTCCACTTT
>TRBV3-1|TRBJ1-5|many|.
CASSKQGGEQPQHF
TGTGCCAGCAGTAAACAAGGAGGTGAGCAGCCCCAGCATTTT
>TRBV7-3|TRBJ1-5|.|TRBD1
CASSRQGRFGNQPQHF
TGTGCCAGCAGTCGACAGGGAAGGTTTGGCAATCAGCCCCAGCATTTT
>TRBV19|TRBJ1-5|.|.
CASSTPGRQPQHF
TGTGCCAGTAGTACCCCCGGGCGGCAGCCCCAGCATTTT
>TRBV25-1|TRBJ2-1|few|TRBD2
CATGQLAGYNEQFF
TGTGCCACGGGGCAGCTAGCGGGCTACAATGAGCAGTTCTTC
>TRBV11-1|TRBJ1-1|many|.
CASSFDHTRNTEAFF
TGTGCCAGCAGCTTCGACCATACTCGGAACACTGAAGCTTTCTTT
>TRBV19|TRBJ1-1|.|.
CASSMGQAEAFF
TGTGCCAGTAGTATGGGGCAGGCGGAAGCTTTCTTT
>TRBV15|TRBJ1-6|.|.
CATSRGTAAYNSPLHF
TGTGCCACCAGCAGAGGGACAGCAGCGTATAATTCACCCCTCCACTTT
>TRBV28|TRBJ1-1|few|.
CASSVMNTEAFF
TGTGCCAGCAGTGTAATGAACACTGAAGCTTTCTTT
>TRBV9|TRBJ1-1|.|.
CASMEAFF
TGTGCCAGTATGGAGGCTTTCTTT
>TRBV4-1|TRBJ2-1|once|.
CASSQASWGPRPHSEQFF
TGCGCCAGCAGCCAAGCCTCCTGGGGGCCTAGACCGCATAGTGAGCAGTTCTTC
>TRBV6-1|TRBJ2-2|many|.
CASSPPTVAITGELFF
TGTGCCAGCAGTCCACCGACAGTAGCAATCACCGGGGAGCTGTTTTTT
>TRBV7-2|TRBJ2-7|many|.
CASSLHGTATYEQYF
TGTGCCAGCAGCTTACATGGTACAGCTACCTACGAGCAGTACTTC
>TRBV7-8|TRBJ2-2|.|.
CASSLDRELFF
TGTGCCAGCAGCTTAGACCGGGAGCTGTTTTTT
>TRBV25-1|TRBJ2-7|.|.
CASSFLTGEDISYEQYF
TGTGCCAGCAGTTTCCTGACAGGAGAAGATATCTCCTACGAGCAGTACTTC
>TRBV15|TRBJ2-1|medium-sized|.
CATSREAQREFF
TGTGCCACCAGCAGAGAAGCACAGCGAGAGTTCTTC
>TRBV18|TRBJ1-2|many|.
CASSPPNLANYGYTF
TGTGCCAGCTCACCACCGAATTTAGCTAACTATGGCTACACCTTC
>TRBV12-3/TRBV12-4|TRBJ2-7|many|TRBD1
CASTSDREAYEQYF
TGTGCCAGCACCTCGGACAGGGAGGCCTACGAGCAGTACTTC
>TRBV29-1|TRBJ1-2|.|.
CSLANGGGYTF
TGCAGCTTAGCGAACGGAGGCGGCTACACCTTC
>TRBV2|TRBJ2-7|.|TRBD1
CASQRTGDDYEQYF
TGTGCCAGTCAAAGGACAGGGGACGATTACGAGCAGTACTTC
>TRBV20-1|TRBJ2-5|.|.
CSARTGQETQYF
TGCAGTGCTAGGACAGGCCAAGAGACCCAGTACTTC
>TRBV2|TRBJ2-3|many|TRBD2
CASSKGGGSTDTQYF
TGTGCCAGCAGTAAGGGCGGGGGAAGCACAGATACGCAGTATTTT
>TRBV18|TRBJ2-3|many|.
CASSPQGNEDTQYF
TGTGCCAGCTCACCACAGGGGAATGAGGATACGCAGTATTTT
>TRBV15|TRBJ1-1|.|.
CATSYRAVGNTEAFF
TGTGCCACCAGCTACAGGGCCGTAGGGAACACTGAAGCTTTCTTT
>TRBV29-1|TRBJ1-2|once|TRBD1
CSAGGTGINGYTF
TGCAGCGCTGGGGGGACAGGGATAAATGGCTACACCTTC
>TRBV4-1|TRBJ1-1|many|.
CASSQDLGNTEAFF
TGCGCCAGCAGCCAAGATTTGGGGAACACTGAAGCTTTCTTT
>TRBV24-1|TRBJ2-3|once|TRBD2
CATSDYGLAGTTDTQYF
TGTGCCACCAGTGACTACGGGCTAGCGGGGACCACAGATACGCAGTATTTT
>TRBV29-1|TRBJ1-2|.|.
CSVEWGDYGYTF
TGCAGCGTTGAATGGGGAGACTATGGCTACACCTTC
>TRBV12-3/TRBV12-4|TRBJ1-3|many|.
CASNLADRGNTIYF
TGTGCCAGCAACCTAGCTGACAGGGGAAACACCATATATTTT
>TRBV7-3|TRBJ2-1|many|.
CASSLIGGGASISYNEQFF
TGTGCCAGCAGCTTAATCGGTGGGGGGGCATCGATTTCCTACAATGAGCAGTTCTTC
>TRBV7-8|TRBJ2-5|many|.
CASSKSGVGGETQYF
TGTGCCAGCAGCAAGTCGGGGGTCGGGGGCGAGACCCAGTACTTC